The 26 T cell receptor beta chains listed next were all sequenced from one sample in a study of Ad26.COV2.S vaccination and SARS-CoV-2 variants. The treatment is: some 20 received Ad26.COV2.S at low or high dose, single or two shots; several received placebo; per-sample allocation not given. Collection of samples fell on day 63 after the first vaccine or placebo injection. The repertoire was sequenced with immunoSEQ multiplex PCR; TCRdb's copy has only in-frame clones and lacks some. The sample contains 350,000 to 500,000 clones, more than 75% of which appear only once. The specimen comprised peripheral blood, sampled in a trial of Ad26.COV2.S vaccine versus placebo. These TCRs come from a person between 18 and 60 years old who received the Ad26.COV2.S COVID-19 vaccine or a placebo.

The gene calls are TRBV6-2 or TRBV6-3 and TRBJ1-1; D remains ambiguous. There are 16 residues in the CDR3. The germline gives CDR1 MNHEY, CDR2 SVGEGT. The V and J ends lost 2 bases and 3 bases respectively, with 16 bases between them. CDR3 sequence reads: CASSYGVRTTHTEAFF. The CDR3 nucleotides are TGTGCCAGCAGTTACGGGGTCAGAACGACGCACACTGAAGCTTTCTTT.

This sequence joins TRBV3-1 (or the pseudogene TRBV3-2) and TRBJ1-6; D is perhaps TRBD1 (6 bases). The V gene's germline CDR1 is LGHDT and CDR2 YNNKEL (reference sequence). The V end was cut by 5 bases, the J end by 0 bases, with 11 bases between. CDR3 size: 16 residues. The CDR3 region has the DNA TGTGCCAGCAGCGAAACAGGGAGCTCCTATAATTCACCCCTCCACTTT. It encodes CASSETGSSYNSPLHF.

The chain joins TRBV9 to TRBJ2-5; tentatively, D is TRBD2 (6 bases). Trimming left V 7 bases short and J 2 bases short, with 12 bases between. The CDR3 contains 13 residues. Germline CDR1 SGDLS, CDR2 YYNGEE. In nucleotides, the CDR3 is TGTGCCAGCGGGAGGCCCGCTCAAGAGACCCAGTACTTC. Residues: CASGRPAQETQYF.

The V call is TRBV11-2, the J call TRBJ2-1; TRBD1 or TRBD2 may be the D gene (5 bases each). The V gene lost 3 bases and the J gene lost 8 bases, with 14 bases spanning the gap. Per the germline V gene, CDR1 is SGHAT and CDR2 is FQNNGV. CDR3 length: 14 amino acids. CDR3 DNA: TGTGCCAGCAGCTTGGGCCCTGGGACGGATGAGCAGTTCTTC. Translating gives CASSLGPGTDEQFF.

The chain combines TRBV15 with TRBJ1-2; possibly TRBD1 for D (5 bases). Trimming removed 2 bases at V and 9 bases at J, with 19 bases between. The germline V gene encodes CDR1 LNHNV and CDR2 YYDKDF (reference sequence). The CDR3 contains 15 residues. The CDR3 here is CATSRQSAQGGRYTF. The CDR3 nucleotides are TGTGCCACCAGCAGACAATCCGCTCAGGGCGGTCGCTACACCTTC.

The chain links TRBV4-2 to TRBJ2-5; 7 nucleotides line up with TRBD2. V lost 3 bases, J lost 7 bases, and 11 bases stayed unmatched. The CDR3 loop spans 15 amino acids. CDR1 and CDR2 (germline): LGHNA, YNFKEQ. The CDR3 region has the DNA TGTGCCAGCAGCCAGGGGGGACTAAGAGGCGGGACCCAGTACTTC. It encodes CASSQGGLRGGTQYF.

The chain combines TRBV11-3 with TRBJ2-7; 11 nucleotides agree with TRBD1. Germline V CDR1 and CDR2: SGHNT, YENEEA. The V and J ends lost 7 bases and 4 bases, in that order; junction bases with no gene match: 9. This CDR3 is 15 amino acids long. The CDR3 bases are TGTGCCAGCACCGCAGGACAGGGGGCTGGTTACGAGCAGTACTTC. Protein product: CASTAGQGAGYEQYF. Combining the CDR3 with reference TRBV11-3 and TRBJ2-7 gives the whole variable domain EAGVVQSPRYKIIEKKQPVAFWCNPISGHNTLYWYLQNLGQGPELLIRYENEEAVDDSQLPKDRFSAERLKGVDSTLKIQPAELGDSAVYLCASTAGQGAGYEQYFGPGTRLTVT.

CDR3 amino acids: CASSPSRGTGELFF. As DNA, the CDR3 is TGTGCCAGCAGCCCAAGCAGGGGGACCGGGGAGCTGTTTTTT. The V gene is TRBV7-6, the J gene TRBJ2-2; 7 bases are shared with TRBD1. The V gene's germline CDR1 is SGHVS and CDR2 FNYEAQ. Trimming cost V 5 bases and J 5 bases; bases outside gene matches: 5. This CDR3 contains 14 residues.

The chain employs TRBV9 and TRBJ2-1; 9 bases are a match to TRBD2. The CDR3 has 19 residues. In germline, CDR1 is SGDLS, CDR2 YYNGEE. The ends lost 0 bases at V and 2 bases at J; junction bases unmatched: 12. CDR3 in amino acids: CASSVGGGVSGGPYNEQFF. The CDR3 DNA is TGTGCCAGCAGCGTAGGAGGAGGAGTGAGCGGGGGGCCCTACAATGAGCAGTTCTTC.

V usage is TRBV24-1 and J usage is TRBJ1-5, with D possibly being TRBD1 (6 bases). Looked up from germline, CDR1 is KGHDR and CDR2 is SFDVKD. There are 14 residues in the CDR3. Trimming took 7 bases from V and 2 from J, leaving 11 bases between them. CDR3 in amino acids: CATRGAGGNQPQHF. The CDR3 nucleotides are TGTGCCACCAGGGGTGCAGGGGGCAATCAGCCCCAGCATTTT.

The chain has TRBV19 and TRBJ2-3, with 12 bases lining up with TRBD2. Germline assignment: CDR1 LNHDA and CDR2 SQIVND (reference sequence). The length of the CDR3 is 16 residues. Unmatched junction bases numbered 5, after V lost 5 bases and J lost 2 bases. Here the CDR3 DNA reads TGTGCCAGTAGTGGAAGACTAGCGGGGGACACAGATACGCAGTATTTT. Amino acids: CASSGRLAGDTDTQYF.

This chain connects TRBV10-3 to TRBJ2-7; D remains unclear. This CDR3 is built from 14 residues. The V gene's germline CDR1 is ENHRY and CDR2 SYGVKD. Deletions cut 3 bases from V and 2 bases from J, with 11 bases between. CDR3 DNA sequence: TGTGCCATCAGTGAAGGCGTTTCAACCTACGAGCAGTACTTC. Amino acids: CAISEGVSTYEQYF.

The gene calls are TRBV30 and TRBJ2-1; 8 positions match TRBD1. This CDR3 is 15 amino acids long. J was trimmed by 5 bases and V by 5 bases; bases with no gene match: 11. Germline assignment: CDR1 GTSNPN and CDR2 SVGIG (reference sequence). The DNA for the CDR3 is TGTGCCTGGGGAGCCGGACAGGGTAGGCACAATGAGCAGTTCTTC. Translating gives CAWGAGQGRHNEQFF. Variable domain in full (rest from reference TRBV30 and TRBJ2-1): SQTIHQWPATLVQPVGSPLSLECTVEGTSNPNLYWYRQAAGRGLQLLFYSVGIGQISSEVPQNLSASRPQDRQFILSSKKLLLSDSGFYLCAWGAGQGRHNEQFFGPGTRLTVL.

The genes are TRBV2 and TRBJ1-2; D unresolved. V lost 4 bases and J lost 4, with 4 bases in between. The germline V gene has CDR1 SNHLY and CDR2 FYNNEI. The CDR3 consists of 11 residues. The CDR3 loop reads CASSALYGYTF. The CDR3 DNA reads TGTGCCAGCAGTGCCCTCTATGGCTACACCTTC.

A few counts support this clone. The CDR3 region has the DNA TGTGCCTGGAGTGTACTGACAAGCTCCTATAATTCACCCCTCCACTTT. It yields the protein CAWSVLTSSYNSPLHF. V usage is TRBV30 and J usage is TRBJ1-6, with no clear D. This CDR3 spans 16 amino acids. CDR1 and CDR2 from the germline V gene are GTSNPN and SVGIG (reference sequence). Deletions cut 0 bases from V and 0 bases from J, with 9 bases between.

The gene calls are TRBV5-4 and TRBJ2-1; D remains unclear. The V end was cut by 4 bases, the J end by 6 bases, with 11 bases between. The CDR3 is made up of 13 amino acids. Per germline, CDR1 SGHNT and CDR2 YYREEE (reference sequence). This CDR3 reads CASSRAGSNEQFF. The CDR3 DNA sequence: TGTGCCAGCAGCCGAGCTGGCTCCAATGAGCAGTTCTTC.

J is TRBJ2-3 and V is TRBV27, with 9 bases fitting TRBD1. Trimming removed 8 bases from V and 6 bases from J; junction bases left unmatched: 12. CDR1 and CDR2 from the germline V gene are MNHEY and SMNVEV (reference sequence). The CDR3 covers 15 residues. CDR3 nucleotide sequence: TGTGCCAGCGAGCCCGGGACAGGGATGTCGGATACGCAGTATTTT. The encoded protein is CASEPGTGMSDTQYF.

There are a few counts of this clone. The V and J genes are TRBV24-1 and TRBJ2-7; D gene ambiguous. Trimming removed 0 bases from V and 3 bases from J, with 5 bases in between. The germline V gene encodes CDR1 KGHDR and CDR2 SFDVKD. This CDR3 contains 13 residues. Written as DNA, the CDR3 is TGTGCCACCAGTGATTTGGACTTCTACGAGCAGTACTTC. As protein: CATSDLDFYEQYF.

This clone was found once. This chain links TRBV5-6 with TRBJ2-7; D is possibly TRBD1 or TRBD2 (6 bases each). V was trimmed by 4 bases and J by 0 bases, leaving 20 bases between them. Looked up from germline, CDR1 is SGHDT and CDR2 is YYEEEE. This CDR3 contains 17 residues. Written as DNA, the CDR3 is TGTGCCAGCAGCCTACCCCGGGGGCGGGCGGACTCCTACGAGCAGTACTTC. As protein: CASSLPRGRADSYEQYF.

The CDR3 coding sequence is TGCGCCAGCAGCCAAGAGGGACTAGCGTCCTCCTACGAGCAGTACTTC. Translating gives CASSQEGLASSYEQYF. The chain recombines TRBV4-3 with TRBJ2-7, with TRBD2 matching 10 bases. The CDR3 length is 16 residues. V was pared by 0 bases and J by 0 bases, with 2 bases of the junction left unmatched. Germline loops: CDR1 LGHNA, CDR2 YSLEER.

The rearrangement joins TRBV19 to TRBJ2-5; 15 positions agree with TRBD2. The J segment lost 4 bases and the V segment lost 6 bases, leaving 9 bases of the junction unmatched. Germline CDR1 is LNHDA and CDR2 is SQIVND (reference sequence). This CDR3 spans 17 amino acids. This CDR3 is CASSVGLAGGLGETQYF. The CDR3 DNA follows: TGTGCCAGTAGCGTAGGACTAGCGGGGGGGCTCGGAGAGACCCAGTACTTC.

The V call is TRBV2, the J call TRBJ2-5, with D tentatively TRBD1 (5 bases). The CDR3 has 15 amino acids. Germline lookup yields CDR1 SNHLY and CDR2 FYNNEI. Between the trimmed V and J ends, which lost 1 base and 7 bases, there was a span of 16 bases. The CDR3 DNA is TGTGCCAGCAGTGAAGGAGGACGACAGATGGGGACCCAGTACTTC. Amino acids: CASSEGGRQMGTQYF.

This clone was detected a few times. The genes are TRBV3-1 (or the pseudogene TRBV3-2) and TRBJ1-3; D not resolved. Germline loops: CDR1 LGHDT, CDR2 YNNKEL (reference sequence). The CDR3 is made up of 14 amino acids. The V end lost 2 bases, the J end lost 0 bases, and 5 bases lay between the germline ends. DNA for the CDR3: TGTGCCAGCAGCCAACCAAGCTCTGGAAACACCATATATTTT. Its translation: CASSQPSSGNTIYF.

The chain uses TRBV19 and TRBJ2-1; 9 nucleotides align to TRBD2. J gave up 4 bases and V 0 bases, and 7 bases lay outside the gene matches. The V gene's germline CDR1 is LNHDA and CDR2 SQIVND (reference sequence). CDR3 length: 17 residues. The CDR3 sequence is CASSIDLPAGGYNEQFF. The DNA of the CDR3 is TGTGCCAGTAGTATAGATCTCCCAGCGGGGGGTTACAATGAGCAGTTCTTC.

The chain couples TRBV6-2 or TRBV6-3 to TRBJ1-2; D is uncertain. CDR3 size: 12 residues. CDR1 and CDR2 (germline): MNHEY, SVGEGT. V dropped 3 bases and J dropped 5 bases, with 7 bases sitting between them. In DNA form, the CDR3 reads TGTGCCAGCAGTTATGGGGATTATGGCTACACCTTC. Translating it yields CASSYGDYGYTF.

CDR3 bases: TGTGCCAGCAGCCCCCCGGGACTTTTCTATGGCTACACCTTC. This translates into CASSPPGLFYGYTF. This chain connects TRBV5-4 to TRBJ1-2; possible D gene TRBD1, 5 bases. CDR3 length: 14 amino acids. In germline, CDR1 is SGHNT, CDR2 YYREEE (reference sequence). Trimming pared 4 bases from V and 4 bases from J, leaving 14 bases between.